What follows are 5 T cell receptor beta chains derived from one specimen sequenced in a study of T cells after yellow fever vaccination. TCRdb passed the 5' RACE reads through MiXCR, listing each CDR3 protein once. Of 280,000 or so distinct CDR3 sequences in the sample, 7.5% to 9.5% were seen once. Specimen: CD4+ T cells sorted from PBMCs, collected 5 days after the yellow fever booster vaccination. The source of these receptors is a man in his late teens or twenties who received the YFV17D yellow fever vaccine.

The V and J genes are TRBV7-2 and TRBJ1-2, with D perhaps TRBD1 (5 bases). Trimming shortened V by 1 base and J by 7 bases, and 10 bases separated the two germline ends. This CDR3 comprises 13 residues. Germline V CDR1 and CDR2: SGHTA, FQGNSA. CDR3 protein: CASSLDRSGGYTF. The CDR3 DNA is TGTGCCAGCAGCTTAGACAGGAGCGGTGGCTACACCTTC.

In its sample, this clonotype was seen many times. Here the CDR3 DNA reads TGTGCCAGCAGTGAAGCTCGGCACGAGCAGTACGTC. Protein: CASSEARHEQYV. The V call is TRBV2, the J call TRBJ2-7; no definite D call. The length of the CDR3 is 12 residues. The germline V and J ends were trimmed by 0 bases and 5 bases, with 5 bases remaining between them. CDR1 and CDR2 from the germline V gene are SNHLY and FYNNEI.

This clonotype was found a few times. This sequence joins TRBV27 and TRBJ2-7, with 9 bases aligning to TRBD2. With 6 bases clipped from V and 5 bases from J, the junction kept 5 bases outside the gene matches. The CDR3 runs 13 residues. Germline CDR1 MNHEY, CDR2 SMNVEV (reference sequence). The CDR3 sequence: CASRASGVNEQYF. The CDR3 DNA follows: TGTGCCAGCAGGGCTAGCGGGGTCAACGAGCAGTACTTC.

CDR3: CSARGLSGGYNEQFF. CDR3 DNA: TGCAGTGCTCGAGGGCTCAGTGGGGGCTACAATGAGCAGTTCTTC. The rearrangement uses TRBV20-1 and TRBJ2-1; D tentatively reads TRBD1 or TRBD2 (5 bases each). The CDR3 length is 15 residues. The V end lost 5 bases, the J end lost 3 bases, and 17 bases lay between the germline ends. The germline CDR1 and CDR2 sequences are DFQATT and SNEGSKA (reference sequence).

This clonotype was picked up a small number of times. CDR3 coding DNA: TGTGCCAGCAGTCCCCGGACAGGGGATTATAATTCACCCCTCCACTTT. Translation gives CASSPRTGDYNSPLHF. The rearrangement joins TRBV7-8 to TRBJ1-6; 9 nucleotides line up with TRBD1. V lost 6 bases and J lost 4; bases outside the gene matches: 7. The CDR3 has 16 amino acids. Per germline, CDR1 SGHVS and CDR2 FQNEAQ.